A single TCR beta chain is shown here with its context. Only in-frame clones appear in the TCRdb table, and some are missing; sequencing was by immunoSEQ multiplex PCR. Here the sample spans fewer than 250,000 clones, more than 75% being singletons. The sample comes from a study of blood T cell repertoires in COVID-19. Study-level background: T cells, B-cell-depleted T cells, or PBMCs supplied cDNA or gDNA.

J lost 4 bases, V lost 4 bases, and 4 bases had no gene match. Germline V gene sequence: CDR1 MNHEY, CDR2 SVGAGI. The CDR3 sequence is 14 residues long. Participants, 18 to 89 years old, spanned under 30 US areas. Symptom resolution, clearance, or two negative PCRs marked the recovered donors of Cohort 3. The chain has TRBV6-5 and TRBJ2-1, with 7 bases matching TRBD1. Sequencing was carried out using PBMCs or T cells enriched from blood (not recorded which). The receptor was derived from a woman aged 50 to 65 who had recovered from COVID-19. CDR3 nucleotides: TGTGCCAGCAGTTTTGGACAGGAATACAATGAGCAGTTCTTC. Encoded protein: CASSFGQEYNEQFF.